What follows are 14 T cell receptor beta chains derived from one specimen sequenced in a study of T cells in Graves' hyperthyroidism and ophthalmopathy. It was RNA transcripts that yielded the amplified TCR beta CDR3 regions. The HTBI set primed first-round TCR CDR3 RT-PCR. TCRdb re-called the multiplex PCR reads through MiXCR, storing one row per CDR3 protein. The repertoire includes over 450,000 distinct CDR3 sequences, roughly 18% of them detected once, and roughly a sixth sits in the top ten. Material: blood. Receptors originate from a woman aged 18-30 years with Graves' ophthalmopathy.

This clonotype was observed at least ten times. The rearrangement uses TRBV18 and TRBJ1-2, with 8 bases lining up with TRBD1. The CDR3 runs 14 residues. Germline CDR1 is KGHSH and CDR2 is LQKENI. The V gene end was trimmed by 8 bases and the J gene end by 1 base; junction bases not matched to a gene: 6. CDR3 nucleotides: TGTGCCAGCACTAGCGGACAGGGTAACTATGGCTACACCTTC. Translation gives CASTSGQGNYGYTF.

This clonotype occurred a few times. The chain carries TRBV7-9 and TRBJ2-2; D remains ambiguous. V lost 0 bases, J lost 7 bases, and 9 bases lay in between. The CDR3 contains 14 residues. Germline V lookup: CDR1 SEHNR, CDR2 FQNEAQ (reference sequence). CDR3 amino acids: CASSLAPPGGELFF. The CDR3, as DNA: TGTGCCAGCAGCTTAGCCCCACCAGGCGGGGAGCTGTTTTTT. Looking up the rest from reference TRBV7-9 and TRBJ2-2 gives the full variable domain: DTGVSQNPRHKITKRGQNVTFRCDPISEHNRLYWYRQTLGQGPEFLTYFQNEAQLEKSRLLSDRFSAERPKGSFSTLEIQRTEQGDSAMYLCASSLAPPGGELFFGEGSRLTVL.

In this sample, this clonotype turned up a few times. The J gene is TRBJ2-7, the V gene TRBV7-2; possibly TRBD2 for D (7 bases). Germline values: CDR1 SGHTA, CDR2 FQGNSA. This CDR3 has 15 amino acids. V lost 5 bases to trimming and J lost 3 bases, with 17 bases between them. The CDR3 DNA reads TGTGCCAGCAGCCCAGTGGGGGGGCAAAGCTACGAGCAGTACTTC. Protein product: CASSPVGGQSYEQYF.

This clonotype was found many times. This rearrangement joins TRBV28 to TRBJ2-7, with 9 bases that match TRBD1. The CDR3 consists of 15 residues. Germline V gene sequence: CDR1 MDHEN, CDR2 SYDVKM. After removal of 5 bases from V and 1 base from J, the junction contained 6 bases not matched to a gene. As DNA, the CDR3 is TGTGCCAGCAGTCTCCTAGGGACAGGGTCCTACGAGCAGTACTTC. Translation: CASSLLGTGSYEQYF.

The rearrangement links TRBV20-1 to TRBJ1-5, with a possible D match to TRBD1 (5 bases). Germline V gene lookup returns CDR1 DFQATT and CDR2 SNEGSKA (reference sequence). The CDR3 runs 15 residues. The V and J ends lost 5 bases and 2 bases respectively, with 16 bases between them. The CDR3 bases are TGCAGTGCTGGACCTAGGGGATTTGGCAATCAGCCCCAGCATTTT. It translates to CSAGPRGFGNQPQHF.

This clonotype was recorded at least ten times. CDR3 residues: CASENDQNTEAFF. Written as DNA, the CDR3 is TGTGCCAGTGAGAATGACCAGAACACTGAAGCTTTCTTT. The chain links TRBV6-1 to TRBJ1-1; D is unresolved. Per the germline V gene, CDR1 is MNHNS and CDR2 is SASEGT. V lost 9 bases and J 1 base, leaving 12 bases between the germline ends. This CDR3 has 13 amino acids.

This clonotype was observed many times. The CDR3 loop reads CSARDPQRGLGETQYF. CDR3 sequence (DNA): TGCAGTGCTAGAGATCCCCAAAGGGGTCTCGGAGAGACCCAGTACTTC. V and J are TRBV20-1 and TRBJ2-5; D is perhaps TRBD1 (5 bases). The CDR3 runs 16 residues. Deletions cut 0 bases from V and 4 bases from J, with 18 bases between. The V gene's germline CDR1 is DFQATT and CDR2 SNEGSKA (reference sequence).

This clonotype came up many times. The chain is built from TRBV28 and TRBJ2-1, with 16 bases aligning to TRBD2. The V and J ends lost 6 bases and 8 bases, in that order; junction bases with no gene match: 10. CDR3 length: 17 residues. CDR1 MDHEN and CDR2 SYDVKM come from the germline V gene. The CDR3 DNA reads TGTGCCAGCAGCGGGGGGGGACTAGCGGGAGGGAGGGATGAGCAGTTCTTC. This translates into CASSGGGLAGGRDEQFF.

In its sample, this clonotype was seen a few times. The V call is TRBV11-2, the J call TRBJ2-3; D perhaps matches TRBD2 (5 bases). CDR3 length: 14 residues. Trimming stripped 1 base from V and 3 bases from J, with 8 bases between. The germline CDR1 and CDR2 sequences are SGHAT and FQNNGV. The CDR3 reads CASSLGRVTDTQYF. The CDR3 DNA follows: TGTGCCAGCAGCTTAGGGCGGGTTACAGATACGCAGTATTTT.

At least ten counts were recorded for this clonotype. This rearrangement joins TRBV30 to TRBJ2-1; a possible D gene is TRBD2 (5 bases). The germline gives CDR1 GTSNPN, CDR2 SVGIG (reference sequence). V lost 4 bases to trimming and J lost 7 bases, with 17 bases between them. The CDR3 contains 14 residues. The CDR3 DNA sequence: TGTGCCTGGACAGACGGGGTACACGGGAATGAGCAGTTCTTC. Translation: CAWTDGVHGNEQFF. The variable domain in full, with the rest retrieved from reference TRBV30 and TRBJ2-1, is SQTIHQWPATLVQPVGSPLSLECTVEGTSNPNLYWYRQAAGRGLQLLFYSVGIGQISSEVPQNLSASRPQDRQFILSSKKLLLSDSGFYLCAWTDGVHGNEQFFGPGTRLTVL.

The CDR3 bases are TGTGCCATCACGACAGGCTCCTACGAGCAGTACTTC. Residues: CAITTGSYEQYF. The V gene is TRBV10-3, the J gene TRBJ2-7; possible D gene TRBD1, 6 bases. Germline values: CDR1 ENHRY, CDR2 SYGVKD. CDR3 size: 12 residues. V was pared by 7 bases and J by 0 bases, with 7 bases between.

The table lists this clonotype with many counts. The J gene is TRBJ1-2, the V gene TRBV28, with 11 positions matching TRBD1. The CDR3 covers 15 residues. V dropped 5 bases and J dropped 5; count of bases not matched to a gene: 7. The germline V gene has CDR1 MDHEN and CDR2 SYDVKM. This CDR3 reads CASSPRTGGDYGYTF. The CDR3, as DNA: TGTGCCAGCAGTCCAAGGACAGGGGGCGATTATGGCTACACCTTC.

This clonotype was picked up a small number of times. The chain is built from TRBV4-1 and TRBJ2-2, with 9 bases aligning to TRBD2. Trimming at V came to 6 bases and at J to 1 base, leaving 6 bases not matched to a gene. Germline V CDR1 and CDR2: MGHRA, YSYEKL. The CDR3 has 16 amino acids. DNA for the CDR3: TGCGCCAGCAGTCCGACTAGCGGCCTGAACACCGGGGAGCTGTTTTTT. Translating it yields CASSPTSGLNTGELFF.

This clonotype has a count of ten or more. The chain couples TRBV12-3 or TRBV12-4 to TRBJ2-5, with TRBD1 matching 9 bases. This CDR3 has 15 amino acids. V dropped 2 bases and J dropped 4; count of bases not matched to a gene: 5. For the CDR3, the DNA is TGTGCCAGCAGTTTACCCCAGGACAGGGGAGAGACCCAGTACTTC. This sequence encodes CASSLPQDRGETQYF.